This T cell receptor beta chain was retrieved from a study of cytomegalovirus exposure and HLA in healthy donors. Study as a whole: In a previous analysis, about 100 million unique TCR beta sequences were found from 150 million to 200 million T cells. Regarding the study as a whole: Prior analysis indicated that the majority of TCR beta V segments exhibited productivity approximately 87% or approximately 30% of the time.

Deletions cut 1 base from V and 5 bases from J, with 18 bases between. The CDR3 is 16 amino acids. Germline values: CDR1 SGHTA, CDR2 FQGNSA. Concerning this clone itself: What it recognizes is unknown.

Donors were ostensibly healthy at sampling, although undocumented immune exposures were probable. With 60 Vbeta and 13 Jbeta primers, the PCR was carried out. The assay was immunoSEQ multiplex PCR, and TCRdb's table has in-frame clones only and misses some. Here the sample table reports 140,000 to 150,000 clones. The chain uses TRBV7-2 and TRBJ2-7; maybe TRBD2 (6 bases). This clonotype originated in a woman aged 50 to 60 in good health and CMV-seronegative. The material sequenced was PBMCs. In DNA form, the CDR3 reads TGTGCCAGCAGCTTAGTCCCCGTTCGGGGGAAACACGAGCAGTACTTC. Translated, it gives CASSLVPVRGKHEQYF.